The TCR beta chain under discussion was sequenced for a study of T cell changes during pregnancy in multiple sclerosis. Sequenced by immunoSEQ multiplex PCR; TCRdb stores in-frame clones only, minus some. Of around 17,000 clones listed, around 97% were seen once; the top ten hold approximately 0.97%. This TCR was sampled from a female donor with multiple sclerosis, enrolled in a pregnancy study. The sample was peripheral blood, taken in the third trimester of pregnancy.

The CDR3 sequence: CASSRGSQTYEQYF. The CDR3 DNA reads TGTGCCAGTAGTCGAGGGAGTCAAACCTACGAGCAGTACTTC. V and J are TRBV19 and TRBJ2-7; a possible D gene is TRBD2 (5 bases). Per the germline V gene, CDR1 is LNHDA and CDR2 is SQIVND (reference sequence). The CDR3 runs to 14 residues. The V end was cut by 5 bases, the J end by 2 bases, with 13 bases between.